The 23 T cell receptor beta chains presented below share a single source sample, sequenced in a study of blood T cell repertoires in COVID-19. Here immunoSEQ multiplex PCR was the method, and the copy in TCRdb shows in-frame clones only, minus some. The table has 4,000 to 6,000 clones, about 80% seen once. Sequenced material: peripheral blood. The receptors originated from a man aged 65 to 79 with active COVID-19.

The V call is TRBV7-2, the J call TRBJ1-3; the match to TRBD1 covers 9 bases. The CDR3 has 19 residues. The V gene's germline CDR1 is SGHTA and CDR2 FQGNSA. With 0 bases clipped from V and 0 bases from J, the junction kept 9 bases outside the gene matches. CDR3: CASSLAPGQGRGSGNTIYF. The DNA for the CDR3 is TGTGCCAGCAGCTTAGCGCCGGGACAGGGAAGGGGCTCTGGAAACACCATATATTTT.

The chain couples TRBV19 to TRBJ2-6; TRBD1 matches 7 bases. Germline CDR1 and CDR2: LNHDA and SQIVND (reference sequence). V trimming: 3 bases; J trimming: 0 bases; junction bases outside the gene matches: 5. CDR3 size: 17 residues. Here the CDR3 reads CASSMGDSISGANVLTF. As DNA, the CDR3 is TGTGCCAGTAGTATGGGGGACAGTATCTCTGGGGCCAACGTCCTGACTTTC.

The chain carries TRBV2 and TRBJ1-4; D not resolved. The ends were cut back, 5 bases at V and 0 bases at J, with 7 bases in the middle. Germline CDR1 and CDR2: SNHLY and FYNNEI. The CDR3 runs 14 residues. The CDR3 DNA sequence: TGTGCCAGCAGTAACGGTCCAACTAATGAAAAACTGTTTTTT. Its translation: CASSNGPTNEKLFF.

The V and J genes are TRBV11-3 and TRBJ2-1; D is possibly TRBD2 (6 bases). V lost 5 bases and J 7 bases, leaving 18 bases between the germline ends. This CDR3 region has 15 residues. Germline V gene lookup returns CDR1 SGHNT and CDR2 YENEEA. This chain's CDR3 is CASSLGAVTSNEQFF. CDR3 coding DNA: TGTGCCAGCAGCCTAGGGGCAGTGACTAGTAATGAGCAGTTCTTC.

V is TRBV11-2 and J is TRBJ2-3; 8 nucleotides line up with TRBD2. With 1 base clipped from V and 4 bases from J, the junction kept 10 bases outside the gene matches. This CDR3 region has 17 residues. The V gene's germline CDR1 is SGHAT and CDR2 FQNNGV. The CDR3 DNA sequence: TGTGCCAGCAGCTTAGTCGGGCGGGGGGTTCCTTCAGATACGCAGTATTTT. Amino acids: CASSLVGRGVPSDTQYF.

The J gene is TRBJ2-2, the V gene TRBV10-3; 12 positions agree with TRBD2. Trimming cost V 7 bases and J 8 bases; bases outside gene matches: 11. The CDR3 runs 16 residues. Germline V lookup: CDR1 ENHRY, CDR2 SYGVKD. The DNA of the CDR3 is TGTGCCATCATGGACTCGCTAGCGGGGGGGATAGGGGAGCTGTTTTTT. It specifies CAIMDSLAGGIGELFF.

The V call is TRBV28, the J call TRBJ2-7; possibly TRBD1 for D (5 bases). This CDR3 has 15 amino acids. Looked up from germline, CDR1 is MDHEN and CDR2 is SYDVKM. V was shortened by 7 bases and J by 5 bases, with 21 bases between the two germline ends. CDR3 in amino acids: CASNLYQGTHDEQYF. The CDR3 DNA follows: TGTGCCAGCAACTTATATCAGGGAACCCATGACGAGCAGTACTTC.

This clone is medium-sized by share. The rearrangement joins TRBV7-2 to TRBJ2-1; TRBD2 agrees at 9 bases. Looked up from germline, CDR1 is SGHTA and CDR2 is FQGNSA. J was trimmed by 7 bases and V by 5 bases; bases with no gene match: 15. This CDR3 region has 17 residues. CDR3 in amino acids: CASSEVGTLAGSNEQFF. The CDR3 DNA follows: TGTGCCAGCAGCGAAGTGGGAACTCTAGCGGGGTCTAATGAGCAGTTCTTC.

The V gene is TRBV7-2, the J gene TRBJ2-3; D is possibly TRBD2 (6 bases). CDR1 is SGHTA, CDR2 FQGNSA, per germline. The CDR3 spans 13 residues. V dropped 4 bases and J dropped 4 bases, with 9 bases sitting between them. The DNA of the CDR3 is TGTGCCAGCAGCTCACTAGCTCCAGATACGCAGTATTTT. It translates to CASSSLAPDTQYF.

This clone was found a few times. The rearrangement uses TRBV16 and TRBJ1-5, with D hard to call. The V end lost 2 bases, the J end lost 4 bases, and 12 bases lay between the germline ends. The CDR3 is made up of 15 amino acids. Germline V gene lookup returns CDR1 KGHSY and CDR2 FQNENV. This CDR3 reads CASSQGEVGNQPQHF. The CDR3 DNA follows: TGTGCCAGCAGCCAAGGGGAGGTTGGGAATCAGCCCCAGCATTTT.

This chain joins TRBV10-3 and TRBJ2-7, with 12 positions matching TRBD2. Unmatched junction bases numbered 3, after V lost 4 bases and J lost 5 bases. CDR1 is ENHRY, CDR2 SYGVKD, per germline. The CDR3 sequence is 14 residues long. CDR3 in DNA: TGTGCCATCAGTGGACTAGCGGGGGCCCACGAGCAGTACTTC. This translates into CAISGLAGAHEQYF.

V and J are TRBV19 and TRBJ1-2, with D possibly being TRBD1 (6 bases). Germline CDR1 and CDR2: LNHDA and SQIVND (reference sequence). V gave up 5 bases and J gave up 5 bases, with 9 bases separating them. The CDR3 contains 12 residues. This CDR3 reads CASSLGTYGYTF. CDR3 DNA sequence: TGTGCCAGTAGTCTCGGGACATATGGCTACACCTTC.

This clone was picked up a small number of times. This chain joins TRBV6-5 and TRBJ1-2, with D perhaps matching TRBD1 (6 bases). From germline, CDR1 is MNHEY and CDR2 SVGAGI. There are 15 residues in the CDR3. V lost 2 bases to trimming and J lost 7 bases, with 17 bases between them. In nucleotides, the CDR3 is TGTGCCAGCAGTTACGGGGGCGGGGGAGACGGTGGCTACACCTTC. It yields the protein CASSYGGGGDGGYTF.

Here the CDR3 reads CASNFGGREEAFF. In DNA form, the CDR3 reads TGTGCCAGCAACTTCGGGGGACGTGAAGAAGCTTTCTTT. This rearrangement joins TRBV6-6 to TRBJ1-1; D might be TRBD1 (5 bases). This CDR3 comprises 13 residues. Trimming took 7 bases from V and 8 from J, leaving 17 bases between them. Germline CDR1 and CDR2: MNHNY and SVGAGI (reference sequence).

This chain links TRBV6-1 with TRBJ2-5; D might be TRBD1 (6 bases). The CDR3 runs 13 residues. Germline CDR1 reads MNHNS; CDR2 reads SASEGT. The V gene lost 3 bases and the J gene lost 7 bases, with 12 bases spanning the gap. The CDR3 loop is CASSEGTLGTQYF. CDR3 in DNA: TGTGCCAGCAGTGAGGGGACACTCGGGACCCAGTACTTC.

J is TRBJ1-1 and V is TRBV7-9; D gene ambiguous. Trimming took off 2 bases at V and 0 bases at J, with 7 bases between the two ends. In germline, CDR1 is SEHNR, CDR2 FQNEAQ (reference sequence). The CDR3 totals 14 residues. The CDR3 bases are TGTGCCAGCAGCTTACTAAGTATGAACACTGAAGCTTTCTTT. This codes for CASSLLSMNTEAFF.

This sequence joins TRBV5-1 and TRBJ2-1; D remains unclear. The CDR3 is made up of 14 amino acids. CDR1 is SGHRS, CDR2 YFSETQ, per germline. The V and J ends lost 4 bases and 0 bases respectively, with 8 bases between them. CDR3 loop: CASSEASSYNEQFF. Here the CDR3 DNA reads TGCGCCAGCAGCGAGGCCAGCTCCTACAATGAGCAGTTCTTC.

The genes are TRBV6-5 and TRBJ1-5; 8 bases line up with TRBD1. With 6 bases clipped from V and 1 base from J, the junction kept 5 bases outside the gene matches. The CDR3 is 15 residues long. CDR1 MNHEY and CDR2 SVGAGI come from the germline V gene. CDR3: CASSTQGGSNQPQHF. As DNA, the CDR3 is TGTGCCAGCAGCACACAGGGGGGGAGCAATCAGCCCCAGCATTTT.

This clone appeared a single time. The CDR3 sequence: CASSFSQGATDTQYF. Written as DNA, the CDR3 is TGTGCCAGCAGTTTCTCGCAGGGGGCCACAGATACGCAGTATTTT. The chain is built from TRBV28 and TRBJ2-3; TRBD1 matches at 8 bases. The CDR3 runs 15 residues. CDR1 MDHEN and CDR2 SYDVKM come from the germline V gene. With V trimmed by 3 bases and J by 2 bases, 4 bases remained unmatched.

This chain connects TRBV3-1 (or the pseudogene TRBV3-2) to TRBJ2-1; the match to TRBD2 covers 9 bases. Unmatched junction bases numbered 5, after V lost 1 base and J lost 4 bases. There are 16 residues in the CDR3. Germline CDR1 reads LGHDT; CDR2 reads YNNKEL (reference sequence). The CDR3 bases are TGTGCCAGCAGCCAAGGAGCGGGGGGCTGGTACAATGAGCAGTTCTTC. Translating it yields CASSQGAGGWYNEQFF.

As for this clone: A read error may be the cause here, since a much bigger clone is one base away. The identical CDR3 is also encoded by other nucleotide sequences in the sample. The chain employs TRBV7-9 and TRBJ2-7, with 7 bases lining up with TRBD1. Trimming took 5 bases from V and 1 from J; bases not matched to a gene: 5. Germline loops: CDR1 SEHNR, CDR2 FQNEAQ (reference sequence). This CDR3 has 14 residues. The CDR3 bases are TGTGCCAGCAGCCCACCGACAGGGTCCTACGAGCAGTACTTC. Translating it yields CASSPPTGSYEQYF. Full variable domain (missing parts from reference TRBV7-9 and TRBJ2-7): DTGVSQNPRHKITKRGQNVTFRCDPISEHNRLYWYRQTLGQGPEFLTYFQNEAQLEKSRLLSDRFSAERPKGSFSTLEIQRTEQGDSAMYLCASSPPTGSYEQYFGPGTRLTVT.

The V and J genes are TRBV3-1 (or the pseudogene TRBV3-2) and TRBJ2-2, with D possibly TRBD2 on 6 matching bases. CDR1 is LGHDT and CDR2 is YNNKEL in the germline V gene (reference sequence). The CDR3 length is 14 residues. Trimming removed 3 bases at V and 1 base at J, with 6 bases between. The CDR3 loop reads CASSQGLNTGELFF. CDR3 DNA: TGTGCCAGCAGCCAGGGACTGAACACCGGGGAGCTGTTTTTT.

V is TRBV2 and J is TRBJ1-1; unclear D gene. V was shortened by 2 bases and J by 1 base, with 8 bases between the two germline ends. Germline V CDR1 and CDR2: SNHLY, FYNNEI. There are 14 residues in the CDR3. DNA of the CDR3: TGTGCCAGCAGTGAAACCGGTCCGAACACTGAAGCTTTCTTT. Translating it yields CASSETGPNTEAFF.